The 8 T cell receptor beta chains reported below all come from one sample, sequenced in a study of tumor-infiltrating lymphocytes in primary liver carcinoma. Production of TCR beta cDNA used roughly 500 ng total RNA together with a constant-region primer. Three nested multiplex PCR rounds of slightly modified ARM-PCR generated TCR beta libraries. Each of the first two PCR rounds ran approximately 11 cycles with TRBV1-TRBV30 forward and C-beta reverse primers. Each CDR3 protein gets one entry after TCRdb re-called the multiplex PCR reads with MiXCR. The sample consists of a few hundred thousand distinct CDR3 sequences, roughly 60% of them appearing once. In addition to blood RNA drawn from unsorted whole blood, germline DNA was extracted. The sample consisted of peripheral blood. The source is a woman under 40 with primary liver carcinoma and hepatitis B virus infection.

In regard to this clonotype: At one end, the junction sequence differs from germline, possibly due to a read error. The CDR3 coding sequence is TGTGCCAACAGCTTTCGGCGGGTGACCTACGAGCAGTACTTC. Translating gives CANSFRRVTYEQYF. The chain joins TRBV11-2 to TRBJ2-7; a weak D match, TRBD2 (5 bases). From germline, CDR1 is SGHAT and CDR2 FQNNGV. The CDR3 is 14 residues long.

Of note for this clonotype: One end of the junction is discordant with germline, which a read error may explain. V usage is TRBV6-5 and J usage is TRBJ1-1; 10 bases fit TRBD1. The CDR3 is 17 residues long. Germline V CDR1 and CDR2: MNHEY, SVGAGI. The CDR3 DNA reads TGTGCCAGCAGTTACCGCACCGGGACAGGGGTGAACATTGAAGCTTTCTTT. Protein: CASSYRTGTGVNIEAFF.

This clonotype came up a few times. The chain carries TRBV6-6 and TRBJ2-7; tentative D call: TRBD2 (5 bases). V was cut by 2 bases and J by 4 bases, with 12 bases left in between. CDR3 length: 14 residues. Germline CDR1 reads MNHNY; CDR2 reads SVGAGI (reference sequence). This chain's CDR3 is CASSYAGRPYEQYF. Here the CDR3 DNA reads TGTGCCAGCAGTTACGCGGGCCGACCGTACGAGCAGTACTTC.

As concerns this clonotype: Germline is not matched at one junction end, which may reflect a read error. The V and J genes are TRBV5-1 and TRBJ2-3; D is unclear. Germline CDR1 reads SGHRS; CDR2 reads YFSETQ. CDR3 length: 15 amino acids. CDR3: CTSSLVERSTDTQYF. DNA for the CDR3: TGCACCAGCAGCTTGGTGGAGAGGAGCACAGATACGCAGTATTTT.

About this clonotype itself: A read error may be the cause here, since a much bigger clone is one base away. J is TRBJ2-7 and V is TRBV4-3; 9 bases fit TRBD1. CDR1 is LGHNA, CDR2 YSLEER, per germline. CDR3 length: 15 amino acids. The CDR3 sequence: CASCQPGQGKNEQYF. As DNA, the CDR3 is TGCGCCAGCTGCCAACCGGGACAGGGAAAGAACGAGCAGTACTTC.

This clonotype was detected once. The chain uses TRBV11-1 and TRBJ2-5; maybe TRBD1 (6 bases). Deletions cut 2 bases from V and 2 bases from J, with 18 bases between. The CDR3 runs to 17 residues. Germline V gives CDR1 SGHAT, CDR2 FQDESV (reference sequence). The CDR3 loop reads CASSLSYTPGEQETQYF. The CDR3 DNA reads TGTGCCAGCAGCTTATCCTACACCCCAGGGGAACAAGAGACCCAGTACTTC.

The V gene is TRBV28, the J gene TRBJ2-5; possibly TRBD1 for D (5 bases). Between the trimmed V and J ends, which lost 10 bases and 5 bases, there was a span of 17 bases. Germline V gives CDR1 MDHEN, CDR2 SYDVKM. The CDR3 runs to 13 residues. CDR3 loop: CATRWVTAETQYF. For the CDR3, the DNA is TGTGCCACCCGGTGGGTGACAGCGGAGACCCAGTACTTC.

The chain is built from TRBV6-1 and TRBJ2-7; D unclear. CDR1 is MNHNS and CDR2 is SASEGT in the germline V gene. This CDR3 has 12 amino acids. Trimming stripped 2 bases from V and 2 bases from J, with 4 bases between. The CDR3 DNA sequence: TGTGCCAGCAGTGAATCGGCCTACGAGCAGTACTTC. Translation gives CASSESAYEQYF.